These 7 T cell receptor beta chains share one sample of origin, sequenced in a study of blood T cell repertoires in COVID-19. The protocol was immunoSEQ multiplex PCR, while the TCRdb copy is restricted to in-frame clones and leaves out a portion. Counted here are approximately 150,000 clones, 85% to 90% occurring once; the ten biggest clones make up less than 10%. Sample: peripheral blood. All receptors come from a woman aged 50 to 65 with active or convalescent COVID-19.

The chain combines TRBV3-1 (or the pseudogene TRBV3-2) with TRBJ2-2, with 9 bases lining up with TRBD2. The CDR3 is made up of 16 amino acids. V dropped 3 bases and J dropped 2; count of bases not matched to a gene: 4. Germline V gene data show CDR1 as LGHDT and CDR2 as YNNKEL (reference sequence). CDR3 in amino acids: CASSHLGLANTGELFF. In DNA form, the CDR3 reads TGTGCCAGCAGCCATCTGGGACTAGCCAACACCGGGGAGCTGTTTTTT.

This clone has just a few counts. This chain's CDR3 is CASKTGDEGYGYTF. The CDR3 nucleotides read TGCGCCAGCAAGACAGGGGATGAGGGGTATGGCTACACCTTC. The chain joins TRBV5-1 to TRBJ1-2; 8 nucleotides agree with TRBD1. The CDR3 extends over 14 amino acids. With 6 bases clipped from V and 5 bases from J, the junction kept 9 bases outside the gene matches. Germline V CDR1 and CDR2: SGHRS, YFSETQ.

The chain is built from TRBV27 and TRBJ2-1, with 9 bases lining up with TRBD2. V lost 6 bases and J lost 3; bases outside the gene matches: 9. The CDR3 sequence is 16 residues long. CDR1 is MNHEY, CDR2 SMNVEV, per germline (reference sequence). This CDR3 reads CASRYATSGSYNEQFF. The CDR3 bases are TGTGCCAGCAGATACGCGACTAGCGGAAGCTACAATGAGCAGTTCTTC.

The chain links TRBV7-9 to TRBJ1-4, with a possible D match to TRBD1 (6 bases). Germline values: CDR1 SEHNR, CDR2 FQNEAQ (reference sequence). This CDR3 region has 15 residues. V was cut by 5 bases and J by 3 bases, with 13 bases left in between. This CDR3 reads CASSDWDIANEKLFF. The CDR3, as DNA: TGTGCCAGCAGCGACTGGGACATAGCTAATGAAAAACTGTTTTTT.

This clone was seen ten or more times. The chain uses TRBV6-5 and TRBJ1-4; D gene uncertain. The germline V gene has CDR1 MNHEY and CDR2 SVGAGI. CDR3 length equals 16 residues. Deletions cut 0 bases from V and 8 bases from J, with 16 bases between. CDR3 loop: CASSYSSRDSAEKLFF. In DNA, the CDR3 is TGTGCCAGCAGTTACTCCAGCCGGGATTCAGCCGAAAAACTGTTTTTT.

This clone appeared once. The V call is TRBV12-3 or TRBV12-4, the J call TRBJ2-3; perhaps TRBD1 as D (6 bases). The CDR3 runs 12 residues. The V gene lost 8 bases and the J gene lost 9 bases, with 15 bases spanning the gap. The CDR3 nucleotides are TGTGCCAGCGAAGCAGGGGCTGGGACGCAGTATTTT. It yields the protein CASEAGAGTQYF.

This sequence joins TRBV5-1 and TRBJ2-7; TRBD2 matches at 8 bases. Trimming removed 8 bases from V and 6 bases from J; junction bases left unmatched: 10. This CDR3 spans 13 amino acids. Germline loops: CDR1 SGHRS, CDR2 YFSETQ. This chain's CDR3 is CASSGGTTGEQYF. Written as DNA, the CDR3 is TGCGCCAGTTCGGGGGGGACTACTGGCGAGCAGTACTTC.